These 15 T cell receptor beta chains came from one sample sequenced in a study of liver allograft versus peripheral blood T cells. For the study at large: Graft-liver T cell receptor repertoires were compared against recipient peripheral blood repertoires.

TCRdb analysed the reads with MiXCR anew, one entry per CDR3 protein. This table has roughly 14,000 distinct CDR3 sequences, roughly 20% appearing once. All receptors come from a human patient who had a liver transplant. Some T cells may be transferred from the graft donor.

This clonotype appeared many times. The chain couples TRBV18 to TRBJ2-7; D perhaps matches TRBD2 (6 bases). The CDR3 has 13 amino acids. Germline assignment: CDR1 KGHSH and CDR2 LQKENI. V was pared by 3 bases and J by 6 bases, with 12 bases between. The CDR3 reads CASSPGGGREQYF. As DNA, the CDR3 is TGTGCCAGCTCACCCGGGGGTGGGCGCGAGCAGTACTTC.

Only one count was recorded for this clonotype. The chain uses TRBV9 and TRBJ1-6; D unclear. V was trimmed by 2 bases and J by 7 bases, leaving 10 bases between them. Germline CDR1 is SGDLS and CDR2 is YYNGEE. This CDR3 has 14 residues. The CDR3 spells CASSVEGNNSPLHF. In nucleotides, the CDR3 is TGTGCCAGCAGCGTCGAGGGAAACAATTCACCCCTCCACTTT.

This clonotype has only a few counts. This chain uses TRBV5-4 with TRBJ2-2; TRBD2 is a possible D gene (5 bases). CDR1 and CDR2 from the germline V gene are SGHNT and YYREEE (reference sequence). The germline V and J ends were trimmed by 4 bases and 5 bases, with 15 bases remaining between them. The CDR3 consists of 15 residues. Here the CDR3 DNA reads TGTGCCAGCAGCGTAGACCGGAGAGGGACCGGGGAGCTGTTTTTT. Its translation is CASSVDRRGTGELFF.

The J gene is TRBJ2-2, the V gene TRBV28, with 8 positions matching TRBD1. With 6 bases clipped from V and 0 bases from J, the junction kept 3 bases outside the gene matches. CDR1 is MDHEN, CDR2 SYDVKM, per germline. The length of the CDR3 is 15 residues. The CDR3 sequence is CASSRQGTNTGELFF. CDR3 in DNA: TGTGCCAGCAGCCGACAGGGGACGAACACCGGGGAGCTGTTTTTT.

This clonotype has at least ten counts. CDR3 DNA sequence: TGTGCCAGTAGTACGACTGATACAAACACTGAAGCTTTCTTT. Its protein is CASSTTDTNTEAFF. The chain uses TRBV19 and TRBJ1-1; no firm D call. Between the trimmed V and J ends, which lost 4 bases and 2 bases, there was a span of 11 bases. CDR3 size: 14 residues. Germline CDR1 LNHDA, CDR2 SQIVND (reference sequence).

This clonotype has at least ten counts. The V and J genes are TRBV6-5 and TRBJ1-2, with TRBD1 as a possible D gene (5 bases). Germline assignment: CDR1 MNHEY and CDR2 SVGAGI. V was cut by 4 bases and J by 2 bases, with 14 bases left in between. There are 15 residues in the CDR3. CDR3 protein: CASSLLGGVNYGYTF. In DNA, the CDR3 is TGTGCCAGCAGTTTACTGGGGGGTGTAAACTATGGCTACACCTTC.

The CDR3 is CASSNRINYGYTF. The CDR3 DNA follows: TGTGCCAGCAGTAATCGGATAAACTATGGCTACACCTTC. V gene TRBV6-5 combines with J gene TRBJ1-2; D is unclear. V dropped 5 bases and J dropped 2 bases, with 9 bases sitting between them. The CDR3 runs 13 residues. Germline V gene data show CDR1 as MNHEY and CDR2 as SVGAGI.

CDR3 DNA: TGTGCCAGCAAGACTAGCGGGGAAGGAGATACGCAGTATTTT. Its translation: CASKTSGEGDTQYF. The V call is TRBV18, the J call TRBJ2-3; 11 bases map to TRBD2. This CDR3 region has 14 residues. The V gene's germline CDR1 is KGHSH and CDR2 LQKENI. V dropped 8 bases and J dropped 5; count of bases not matched to a gene: 6.

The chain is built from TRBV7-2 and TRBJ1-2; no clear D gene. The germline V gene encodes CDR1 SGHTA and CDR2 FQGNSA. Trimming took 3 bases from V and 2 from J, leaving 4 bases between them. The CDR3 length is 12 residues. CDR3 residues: CASSFGNYGYTF. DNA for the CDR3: TGTGCCAGCAGCTTTGGAAACTATGGCTACACCTTC.

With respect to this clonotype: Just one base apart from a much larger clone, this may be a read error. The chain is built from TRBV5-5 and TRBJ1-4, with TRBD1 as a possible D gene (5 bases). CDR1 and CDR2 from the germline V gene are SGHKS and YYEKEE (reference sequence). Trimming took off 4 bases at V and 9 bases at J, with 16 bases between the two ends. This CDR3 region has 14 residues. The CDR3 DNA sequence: TGTGCCAGCAGCGTGCAGGGTCGGGGGAAAAAACTGTTTTTT. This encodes CASSVQGRGKKLFF.

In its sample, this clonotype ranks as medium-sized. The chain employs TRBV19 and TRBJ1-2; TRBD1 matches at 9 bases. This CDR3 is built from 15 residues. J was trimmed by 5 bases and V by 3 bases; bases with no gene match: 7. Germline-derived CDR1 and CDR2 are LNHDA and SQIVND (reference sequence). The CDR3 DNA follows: TGTGCCAGTAGTATTCGACAGGGGGTGCGATATGGCTACACCTTC. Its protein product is CASSIRQGVRYGYTF.

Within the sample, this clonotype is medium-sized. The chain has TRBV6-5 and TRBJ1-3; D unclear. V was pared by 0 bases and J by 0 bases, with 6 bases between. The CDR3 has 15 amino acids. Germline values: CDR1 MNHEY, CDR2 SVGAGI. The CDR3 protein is CASSYSEFSGNTIYF. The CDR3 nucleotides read TGTGCCAGCAGTTACTCGGAGTTCTCTGGAAACACCATATATTTT.

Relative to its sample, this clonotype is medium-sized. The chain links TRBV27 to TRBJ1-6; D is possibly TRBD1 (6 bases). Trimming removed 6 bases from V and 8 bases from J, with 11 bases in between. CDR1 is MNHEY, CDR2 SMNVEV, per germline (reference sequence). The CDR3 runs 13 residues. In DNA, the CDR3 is TGTGCCAGCAGGGGGCAGGGGCATTCACCCCTCCACTTT. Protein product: CASRGQGHSPLHF.

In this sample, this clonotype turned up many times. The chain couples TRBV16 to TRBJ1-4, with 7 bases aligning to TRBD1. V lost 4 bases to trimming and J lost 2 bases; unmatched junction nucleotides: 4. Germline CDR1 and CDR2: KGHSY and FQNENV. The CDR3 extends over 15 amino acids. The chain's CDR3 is CASSLQGGTNEKLFF. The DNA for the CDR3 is TGTGCCAGCAGCCTGCAGGGGGGGACTAATGAAAAACTGTTTTTT.

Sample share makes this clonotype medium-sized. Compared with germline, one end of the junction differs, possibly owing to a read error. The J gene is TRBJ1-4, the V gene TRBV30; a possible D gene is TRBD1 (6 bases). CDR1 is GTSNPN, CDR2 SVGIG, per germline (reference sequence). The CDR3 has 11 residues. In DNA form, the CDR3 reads TGTGCCTGGAGTTCCGCCGGGACACCACGTTTT. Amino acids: CAWSSAGTPRF.